Reported below is one TCR beta chain. These data come from a study of early stage breast cancer tumors. The repertoire was sequenced with immunoSEQ multiplex PCR; TCRdb's copy has only in-frame clones and lacks some. Among about 29,000 clones, almost 85% were seen once, and the ten largest hold about a tenth. Germline CDR1 reads SGHDN; CDR2 reads FVKESK. V gave up 1 base and J gave up 8 bases, with 9 bases separating them. There are 14 residues in the CDR3. The source of this sequence is a person between 50 and 60 years old with breast cancer. The source material was blood. The chain has TRBV14 and TRBJ1-6; D ambiguous. CDR3 sequence (DNA): TGTGCCAGCAGCCAAGTTTACAAACATTCACCCCTCCACTTT. It translates to CASSQVYKHSPLHF.